The 2 T cell receptor beta chains below come from one sample, sequenced in a study of human T cells and chemical hapten exposure. Time point in this sample: patch test 3, about 24 weeks after DPC sensitization. Treatment specified: therapeutic diphenylcyclopropenone sensitization with weekly scalp DPC. TCRdb reprocessed the RACE reads via MiXCR and lists one record per CDR3 protein. This table has about 90,000 distinct CDR3 sequences, about 11% appearing once. The sequences come from whole blood, collected in connection with sensitization to the hapten diphenylcyclopropenone (DPC). These receptors were taken from a woman aged 30 to 39 with alopecia areata. Some clones in this sample may be carry-over from other donors' samples.

This clonotype was recorded at least ten times. The rearrangement joins TRBV18 to TRBJ1-1; TRBD1 might be the D (6 bases). The CDR3 consists of 15 residues. V dropped 4 bases and J dropped 0 bases, with 12 bases sitting between them. From germline, CDR1 is KGHSH and CDR2 LQKENI. Written as DNA, the CDR3 is TGTGCCAGCTCACTAGCGGACAGAATGAACACTGAAGCTTTCTTT. This translates into CASSLADRMNTEAFF. Drawing the rest from reference TRBV18 and TRBJ1-1, the complete variable domain is NAGVMQNPRHLVRRRGQEARLRCSPMKGHSHVYWYRQLPEEGLKFMVYLQKENIIDESGMPKERFSAEFPKEGPSILRIQQVVRGDSAAYFCASSLADRMNTEAFFGQGTRLTVV.

The V gene is TRBV5-4, the J gene TRBJ2-3, with TRBD2 identical over 8 bases. Looked up from germline, CDR1 is SGHNT and CDR2 is YYREEE (reference sequence). Trimming removed 0 bases from V and 3 bases from J; junction bases left unmatched: 3. This CDR3 comprises 15 residues. As DNA, the CDR3 is TGTGCCAGCAGCTTGGCTAGCGGGTTAACAGATACGCAGTATTTT. This gives the protein CASSLASGLTDTQYF.